Sequencing of this T cell receptor (beta chain) was carried out in a study of T cell responses to AZD1222 COVID-19 vaccine. Whole-study findings and limits: Recipients of AZD1222 seropositive at baseline numbered only 5 to 7. Every sample of the repertoires postdated the peak T cell response. Spike-specific TCRs gained breadth and depth after people received two AZD1222 doses. Targets within unmutated variant regions were reportedly found for nearly half of spike-specific TCRs.

As concerns this clone: The antigen is undetermined.

Assay: immunoSEQ multiplex PCR; the TCRdb copy retains only in-frame clones and omits some. The table records 70,000 or so clones, 79% of them present only once. The CDR3 length is 16 residues. V lost 4 bases to trimming and J lost 6 bases; unmatched junction nucleotides: 9. CDR1 and CDR2 from the germline V gene are SGHRS and YFSETQ. The V and J genes are TRBV5-1 and TRBJ2-1; TRBD2 matches 11 bases. The starting material was peripheral blood, obtained on day 0 of MenACWY control vaccination. The source of this sequence is an adult in good health. The CDR3 nucleotides are TGCGCCAGCAGCCCTCTCCTAGCGGGGGGTCCCAATGAGCAGTTCTTC. It translates to CASSPLLAGGPNEQFF. Full variable domain (rest looked up from reference TRBV5-1 and TRBJ2-1): KAGVTQTPRYLIKTRGQQVTLSCSPISGHRSVSWYQQTPGQGLQFLFEYFSETQRNKGNFPGRFSGRQFSNSRSEMNVSTLELGDSALYLCASSPLLAGGPNEQFFGPGTRLTVL.